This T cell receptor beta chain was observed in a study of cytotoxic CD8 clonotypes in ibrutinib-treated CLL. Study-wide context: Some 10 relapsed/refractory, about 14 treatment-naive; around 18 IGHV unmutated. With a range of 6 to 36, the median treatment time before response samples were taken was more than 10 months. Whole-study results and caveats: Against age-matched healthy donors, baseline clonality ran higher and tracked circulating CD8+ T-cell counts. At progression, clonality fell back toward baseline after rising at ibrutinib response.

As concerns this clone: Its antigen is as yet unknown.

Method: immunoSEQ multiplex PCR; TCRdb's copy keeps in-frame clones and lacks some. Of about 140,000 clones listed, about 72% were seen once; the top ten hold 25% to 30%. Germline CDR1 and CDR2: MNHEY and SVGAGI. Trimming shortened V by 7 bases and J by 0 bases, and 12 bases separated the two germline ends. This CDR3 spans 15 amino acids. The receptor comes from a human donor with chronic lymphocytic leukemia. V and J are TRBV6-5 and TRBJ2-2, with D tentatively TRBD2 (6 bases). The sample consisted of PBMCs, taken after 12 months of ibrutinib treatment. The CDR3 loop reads CASNPGSPNTGELFF. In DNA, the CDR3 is TGTGCCAGCAACCCCGGGAGCCCGAACACCGGGGAGCTGTTTTTT.